This TCR beta chain was captured in a study of neurological immune-mediated disorders. Study findings and constraints: The absence of shared CDR3 amino acid sequences among expanded clones across subjects suggests private repertoires in all groups.

The V and J ends lost 3 bases and 0 bases respectively, with 14 bases between them. The CDR3 has 17 amino acids. Germline-derived CDR1 and CDR2 are LGHNA and YSLEER. The starting material, 2 million PBMCs stored at -80 C, gave rise to the unsorted libraries. This clonotype occurred many times. What it binds is unknown. Synthesis of cDNA used 5'RACE (with 10-nucleotide random UMIs). One entry per CDR3 protein, called by TCRdb with MiXCR from the 5' RACE reads. The sample carries roughly 100,000 distinct CDR3 sequences, 3% to 4.5% recorded once. Source material: PBMCs. This receptor was identified in a woman aged 18-29 years with multiple sclerosis. V is TRBV4-3 and J is TRBJ1-4; D remains ambiguous. The DNA for the CDR3 is TGCGCCAGCAGCCAGGACCGCCTTCAGGCAACTAATGAAAAACTGTTTTTT. This gives the protein CASSQDRLQATNEKLFF.